This T cell receptor (beta chain) was recorded in a study of T cell responses to AZD1222 COVID-19 vaccine. Study-level findings and limits: Seropositive status at baseline applied to only five to seven AZD1222 recipients. Reports indicate that nearly half of spike-specific TCRs are directed at unmutated variant regions. Among vaccine-associated CD4 TCRs, coverage spanned spike, with dominance at 160-218 and 743-854. Spike-specific TCR breadth and depth both grew after two AZD1222 doses.

V lost 10 bases, J lost 6 bases, and 15 bases stayed unmatched. Germline V lookup: CDR1 SEHNR, CDR2 FQNEAQ (reference sequence). The CDR3 consists of 15 residues. Regarding this clone: Its specificity is not known.

Sequenced by immunoSEQ multiplex PCR; TCRdb stores in-frame clones only, minus some. Of tens of thousands of clones in the sample, 75% to 90% were seen once. This TCR was recovered from an adult who received the AZD1222 COVID-19 vaccine. The sample consisted of peripheral blood, taken 28 days after the second AZD1222 dose. J is TRBJ1-2 and V is TRBV7-9; 9 bases align to TRBD1. CDR3 DNA: TGTGCCACATACAGTACCGGGACAGGGACCCATGGCTACACCTTC. Its protein product is CATYSTGTGTHGYTF. Supplemented by reference TRBV7-9 and TRBJ1-2, the full variable domain reads DTGVSQNPRHKITKRGQNVTFRCDPISEHNRLYWYRQTLGQGPEFLTYFQNEAQLEKSRLLSDRFSAERPKGSFSTLEIQRTEQGDSAMYLCATYSTGTGTHGYTFGSGTRLTVV.